The rows below give T cell receptor beta chains drawn from one sample of a study of blood T cell repertoires in COVID-19. Profiling relied on immunoSEQ multiplex PCR, and the TCRdb table lists in-frame clones only, not all of them. In the table there are roughly 480,000 clones, nearly 90% of which are singletons. Sequenced sample: peripheral blood. These receptors were collected from a man aged 18-30 years with COVID-19, enrolled during active disease. CDR3s include the opening cysteine and the closing phenylalanine or tryptophan. The order of the fields is D gene, clone size, V gene, J gene, CDR3 DNA, CDR3 protein. D genes are given only for firm matches. Size values are once, few and many counts, or a class for expanded clones, and some rows have none.

TRBD2	NA	TRBV27	TRBJ2-5	TGTGCCAGCAGCCACCATGGGTCTAGCGGGAGGTTGGAGACCCAGTACTTC	CASSHHGSSGRLETQYF
NA	NA	TRBV5-4	TRBJ1-2	TGTGCCAGCAGGGGGGGGGACATTAACTATGGCTACACCTTC	CASRGGDINYGYTF
NA	NA	TRBV10-1	TRBJ2-2	TGCGCCAGCATGGACAGTTTGAACACCGGGGAGCTGTTTTTT	CASMDSLNTGELFF
NA	NA	TRBV6-5	TRBJ2-2	TGTGCCAGCCGCCAGGGGGGTTTAACCGGGGAGCTGTTTTTT	CASRQGGLTGELFF
NA	NA	TRBV6-5	TRBJ2-7	TGTGCCAGCGAAAAATCCGGGACAACCTACGAGCAGTACTTC	CASEKSGTTYEQYF
NA	NA	TRBV7-6	TRBJ2-5	TGTGCCAGCATCAGGGCCCCCCAAGAGACCCAGTACTTC	CASIRAPQETQYF
NA	NA	TRBV7-2	TRBJ1-5	TGTGCCAGCTCACAGGGAAACAATCAGCCCCAGCATTTT	CASSQGNNQPQHF
NA	NA	TRBV6-1	TRBJ2-7	TGTGCCAGCAGTGAATGGCCCCGGGGGTCCTACGAGCAGTACTTC	CASSEWPRGSYEQYF
NA	once	TRBV3-1/TRBV3-2	TRBJ1-1	TGTGCCAGCAGCCAAGATCTCCGGGAGGGTCAGGGCACTGAAGCTTTCTTT	CASSQDLREGQGTEAFF
NA	NA	TRBV29-1	TRBJ1-1	TGCAGCGTTGGTGGCCTGACAGGCACTGAAGCTTTCTTT	CSVGGLTGTEAFF
TRBD2	NA	TRBV6-2/TRBV6-3	TRBJ2-3	TGTGCCAGCAGTGGGACTAGCGGGGGGACAGATACGCAGTATTTT	CASSGTSGGTDTQYF
TRBD1	NA	TRBV6-6	TRBJ2-3	TGTGCCAGCCGCAGGACAGGGACCACAGATACGCAGTATTTT	CASRRTGTTDTQYF
NA	NA	TRBV9	TRBJ2-7	TGTGCCAGCAGCGTAGCTACTGGGGGGACCTACTACGAGCAGTACTTC	CASSVATGGTYYEQYF
NA	NA	TRBV5-6	TRBJ1-1	TGTGCCAGCAGCTCCCTTCCGAGGGACAAGCCTGAAGCTTTCTTT	CASSSLPRDKPEAFF
TRBD1	once	TRBV6-5	TRBJ2-5	TGTGCCAGCAGATCAAGACAGGGGCACGAGACCCAGTACTTC	CASRSRQGHETQYF
NA	NA	TRBV21-1	TRBJ2-3	TGTGCCAGCAGCGGTCGGGCTGGCGGGAGGTCTCCCGATACGCAGTATTTT	CASSGRAGGRSPDTQYF
TRBD2	NA	TRBV20-1	TRBJ2-5	TGCAGTGCTAGTTCTAGCGGGAGAGGGGGAGAGACCCAGTACTTC	CSASSSGRGGETQYF
TRBD2	NA	TRBV4-1	TRBJ2-5	TGCGCCAGCAGCCAAGAAGGGACTAGCGTCGAGACCCAGTACTTC	CASSQEGTSVETQYF
NA	NA	TRBV21-1	TRBJ2-2	TGTGCCAGCAGCAAAAAGTCAGGGGAGCAACTAGATCTGTACCCCGGGGAGCTGTTTTTT	CASSKKSGEQLDLYPGELFF